The clone carrying this T cell receptor beta chain came up once. Authors' analysis steps: Cell counts per sample came from amplifying reference gene primers. Method: immunoSEQ multiplex PCR; TCRdb's copy keeps in-frame clones and lacks some. The V and J calls and the clone size are those of that table, but D and trimming were determined from the DNA. The sample has about 240,000 clones, around 85% seen once. These data originate in a study of blood T cell repertoires in COVID-19. Turning to the study itself: Collection of acute and convalescent COVID-19 samples took place in the United States, Italy and Spain. From T cells, B-cell-depleted T cells, or PBMCs came the material, which was cDNA or gDNA.

Germline CDR1 is LGHNT and CDR2 is FRNRAP. This CDR3 has 13 amino acids. Trimming pared 5 bases from V and 5 bases from J, leaving 12 bases between. The sequence came from a woman aged 80 or over with acute or convalescent COVID-19. The sequenced sample consisted of peripheral blood. J is TRBJ2-5 and V is TRBV12-5, with a weak D call TRBD1 (5 bases). Here the CDR3 DNA reads TGTGCTAGTGGTGACAGTCCCCAGGAGACCCAGTACTTC. Translation: CASGDSPQETQYF.